Listed below are T cell receptor beta chains from one sample, sequenced in a study of blood T cells in healthy people across ages. TCRdb used MiXCR to reprocess the 5' RACE reads, holding one entry per CDR3 protein. The sample carries roughly 800,000 distinct CDR3 sequences, just under 25% recorded once. The sample was also reused in another study, on T cells of mothers and their children.

The source material was blood. The origin of the receptors is a boy between 10 and 17 years old in good health. Each CDR3 is given with its conserved first and last residue. The D gene is left open where the match is weak. A row's size may be missing; if present it is once, few, many or a size class.

j_call,v_call,clone_size,d_call,cdr3_length,cdr3_nt,cdr3_aa
TRBJ1-4,TRBV29-1,-,-,14,TGCAGCGTTGCCGGGAGCTTGGTTAGAGAAAAACTGTTTTTT,CSVAGSLVREKLFF
TRBJ2-1,TRBV7-2,-,-,16,TGTGCCAGCAGCTTAGTTCCAGAGTCCTCCTACAATGAGCAGTTCTTC,CASSLVPESSYNEQFF
TRBJ1-4,TRBV20-1,-,TRBD1,15,TGCAGTGCTAGAGATCTCAGACAGGGAGAAGAAAAACTGTTTTTT,CSARDLRQGEEKLFF
TRBJ1-5,TRBV27,-,-,15,TGTGCCAGCAGTACAGAGGCCGATGTGGGGCAGCCCCAGCATTTT,CASSTEADVGQPQHF
TRBJ1-2,TRBV20-1,few,-,14,TGCAGTGCTAGAGATCTGGGGTCCAGCTATGGCTACACCTTC,CSARDLGSSYGYTF
TRBJ2-7,TRBV7-9,-,-,11,TGTGCCAGCAGCTTAGCGGGACTCCTGTTCTTC,CASSLAGLLFF
TRBJ2-5,TRBV7-9,few,-,14,TGTGCCAGCAGCTCCTACACCCACCAAGAGACCCAGTACTTC,CASSSYTHQETQYF
TRBJ2-3,TRBV12-3/TRBV12-4,-,-,14,TGTGCCAGCGGGAGGACAGCTAGCACAGATACGCAGTATTTT,CASGRTASTDTQYF
TRBJ2-4,TRBV2,-,TRBD1,14,TGTGCCAGCAGTGAATACCGGGACAGAAACATTCAGTACTTC,CASSEYRDRNIQYF
TRBJ2-3,TRBV24-1,-,-,16,TGTGCCACCAGTGATTTAGGGGAGGCAGGGGAAGATACGCAGTATTTT,CATSDLGEAGEDTQYF
TRBJ2-1,TRBV6-6,few,-,14,TGCGCCAGCAGTTCCACTCGGGGGAACAATGAGCAGTTCTTC,CASSSTRGNNEQFF
TRBJ2-7,TRBV27,few,-,14,TGTGCCAGCAGTTTATCGCAGAACGTGAACGAGCAGTACTTC,CASSLSQNVNEQYF
TRBJ2-3,TRBV11-2,-,TRBD2,15,TGTGCCAGCAGCGTTAGCGGGAGTCTCCCAGATACGCAGTATTTT,CASSVSGSLPDTQYF
TRBJ2-7,TRBV7-2,-,-,15,TGTGCCAGCAGCTTAATCGTGGGAACTGAGTACGAGCAGTACTTC,CASSLIVGTEYEQYF
TRBJ2-5,TRBV7-9,few,TRBD1,14,TGTGCCAGCAGACATACAGGGGGCCAAGAGACCCAGTACTTC,CASRHTGGQETQYF
TRBJ1-3,TRBV7-8,-,-,16,TGTGCCAGCAGCTTCCTTGCTACAAGCTCTGGAAACACCATATATTTT,CASSFLATSSGNTIYF
TRBJ2-4,TRBV5-1,-,-,14,TGCGCCAGCAGCTTGGAGCCCGCAGGGAACATTCAGTACTTC,CASSLEPAGNIQYF
TRBJ2-7,TRBV11-2,few,TRBD1,13,TGTGCCAGCAGACTTCGACAGGGTTCCGAGCAGTACTTC,CASRLRQGSEQYF
TRBJ2-6,TRBV10-3,few,TRBD1,16,TGTGCCATCAGGGGGACAGTAGCCTCTGGGGCCAACGTCCTGACTTTC,CAIRGTVASGANVLTF
TRBJ2-1,TRBV6-1,-,TRBD2,16,TGTGCCAGCATAGGGAGCGGGAGGTTGGGTCGCGATGAGCAGTTCTTC,CASIGSGRLGRDEQFF
TRBJ1-5,TRBV29-1,-,-,14,TGCAGCGTTTCAGGGCAGCGAGGCAATCAGCCCCAGCATTTT,CSVSGQRGNQPQHF
TRBJ2-7,TRBV5-5,once,-,14,TGTGCCAGCAGCTCCGCGGGAACCCCCTACGAGCAGTACTTC,CASSSAGTPYEQYF
TRBJ1-1,TRBV12-3/TRBV12-4,-,-,14,TGTGCCAGCCTAAACGGGACATTGAACACTGAAGCTTTCTTT,CASLNGTLNTEAFF
TRBJ1-2,TRBV9,few,-,14,TGTGCCAGCAGCGCGGGACATTTTAACTATGGCTACACCTTC,CASSAGHFNYGYTF
TRBJ1-2,TRBV20-1,-,-,11,TGCAGTGCGAGGGGCGATCATGGCTACACCTTC,CSARGDHGYTF
TRBJ2-5,TRBV20-1,few,-,16,TGCAGTGCTCCCCGAGACCCCGGGACTCGACAAGAGACCCAGTACTTC,CSAPRDPGTRQETQYF
TRBJ2-3,TRBV7-6,few,-,14,TGTGCCAGCAGCTTATACGAGAGCACAGATACGCAGTATTTT,CASSLYESTDTQYF
TRBJ2-6,TRBV12-5,-,-,16,TGTGCTAGTGGTTTCGGGCCTAACTCTGGGGCCAACGTCCTGACTTTC,CASGFGPNSGANVLTF
TRBJ2-5,TRBV5-1,few,-,14,TGCGCCAGCAGCCCGGGGCGTCGTGGGGAGACCCAGTACTTC,CASSPGRRGETQYF
TRBJ2-5,TRBV5-5,few,-,12,TGTGCCAGCAGCTTGGGACTCCCGGACCAGTACTTC,CASSLGLPDQYF
TRBJ2-6,TRBV20-1,-,-,15,TGCAGTGCTATCCCGGTCAGCTCTGGGGCCAACGTCCTGACTTTC,CSAIPVSSGANVLTF
TRBJ1-3,TRBV11-2,few,-,10,TGTGCCAGCAGCTTGGACACCATATATTTT,CASSLDTIYF
TRBJ2-5,TRBV20-1,few,-,13,TGCAGTGCTAGAGAAGGACCCAAAGAGACCCAGTACTTC,CSAREGPKETQYF
TRBJ1-5,TRBV28,few,-,15,TGTGCCAGCAGTTTCGGGACATTCACATCTCAGCCCCAGCATTTT,CASSFGTFTSQPQHF
TRBJ1-4,TRBV4-3,many,-,15,TGCGCCAGCAGCCCGGACAGAGCAACTAATGAAAAACTGTTTTTT,CASSPDRATNEKLFF
TRBJ1-4,TRBV6-5,-,-,15,TGTGCCAGCAGTTTCTGGACGGAAAGAAATGAAAAACTGTTTTTT,CASSFWTERNEKLFF
TRBJ1-5,TRBV6-1,-,TRBD1,18,TGTGCCAGCAGGGCTACGTCCTCAGGACAGGGCCGATATCAGCCCCAGCATTTT,CASRATSSGQGRYQPQHF
TRBJ2-1,TRBV4-1,-,-,18,TGCGCCAGCAGCCCCAGGGGGGCGGGAGGCCCAGTGGCCAATGAGCAGTTCTTC,CASSPRGAGGPVANEQFF
TRBJ2-7,TRBV5-6,-,-,14,TGTGCCAGCGGAACAGGGTGGAGCTCCTACGAGCAGTACTTC,CASGTGWSSYEQYF
TRBJ1-2,TRBV7-2,-,-,16,TGTGCCAGCAGCTTAGTCCGGACCCCCGACAACTATGGCTACACCTTC,CASSLVRTPDNYGYTF
TRBJ2-1,TRBV7-2,few,-,15,TGTGCCAGCAGCTTAAAGGGGGGTACCTACAATGAGCAGTTCTTC,CASSLKGGTYNEQFF
TRBJ1-4,TRBV2,few,-,14,TGTGCCAGCAGTGACGCCGGGGTCGGGGAAAAACTGTTTTTT,CASSDAGVGEKLFF
TRBJ2-5,TRBV5-1,-,-,13,TGCGCCAGCAGCGTCGACCCCGGGGAGACCCAGTACTTC,CASSVDPGETQYF
TRBJ1-3,TRBV20-1,few,-,13,TGCAGTGCAGGACAGAACTCTGGAAACACCATATATTTT,CSAGQNSGNTIYF
TRBJ2-5,TRBV5-1,-,TRBD2,17,TGCGCCAGCAGCTTCCGGACTAGCGGGGGGGGTCAAGAGACCCAGTACTTC,CASSFRTSGGGQETQYF